This T cell receptor beta chain was documented in a study of OX40 agonist ivuxolimab in advanced cancers. The CDR3 has 15 residues. Libraries were prepared by immunoSEQ multiplex PCR; TCRdb keeps only in-frame clonotypes and omits some of them. The sample shows 50,000 or so clones, more than 65% of them seen only once. The receptor comes from an adult with an advanced solid tumor such as melanoma, head and neck, liver or kidney cancer. The input for sequencing was CD4+ or CD8+ T cells sorted from blood, taken in a trial of the OX40 agonist ivuxolimab. The chain recombines TRBV7-5 with TRBJ2-1. TRBV7-5 represents a pseudogene. The CDR3 DNA follows: TGTGCCAGCAGCTTAACCAATATATCGCACAATGAGCAGTTCTTC. Translation gives CASSLTNISHNEQFF.